This TCR beta chain is from a study of early T cells in non-severe SARS-CoV-2 infection. This clonotype has a handful of counts. Individually, cDNA molecules had unique molecular identifiers attached to them. TCRdb analysed the 5' RACE reads with MiXCR anew, one entry per CDR3 protein. The sample has approximately 120,000 distinct CDR3 sequences, 15% seen once. Looked up from germline, CDR1 is SGHKS and CDR2 is YYEKEE (reference sequence). The CDR3 contains 15 residues. V gave up 3 bases and J gave up 0 bases, with 10 bases separating them. This chain uses TRBV5-5 with TRBJ1-5; a possible D gene is TRBD1 (5 bases). This clonotype was sampled from an adult who was a healthcare worker with PCR-confirmed SARS-CoV-2 infection or an uninfected control (not recorded which). The source material was whole blood. CDR3 protein: CASSSTESSNQPQHF. The CDR3 DNA reads TGTGCCAGCAGCTCGACAGAGTCTAGCAATCAGCCCCAGCATTTT.